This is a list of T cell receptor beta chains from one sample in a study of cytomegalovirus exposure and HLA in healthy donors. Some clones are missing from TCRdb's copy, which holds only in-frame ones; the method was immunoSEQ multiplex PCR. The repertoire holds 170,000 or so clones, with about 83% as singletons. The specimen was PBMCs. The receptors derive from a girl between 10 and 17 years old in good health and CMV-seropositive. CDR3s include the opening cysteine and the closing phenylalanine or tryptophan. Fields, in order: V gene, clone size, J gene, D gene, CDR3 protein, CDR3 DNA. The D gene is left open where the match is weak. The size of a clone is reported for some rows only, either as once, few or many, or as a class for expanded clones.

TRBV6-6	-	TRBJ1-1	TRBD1	CASSMTGVNTEAFF	TGTGCCAGCAGTATGACAGGGGTTAACACTGAAGCTTTCTTT
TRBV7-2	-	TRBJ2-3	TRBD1	CASSLDRALGTQYF	TGTGCCAGCAGCCTAGACAGGGCTTTAGGTACGCAGTATTTT
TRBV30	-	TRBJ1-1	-	CAWSGGAEAFF	TGTGCCTGGAGTGGGGGGGCTGAAGCTTTCTTT
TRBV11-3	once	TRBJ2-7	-	CASSFLSYEQYF	TGTGCCAGCAGCTTTCTGTCCTACGAGCAGTACTTC
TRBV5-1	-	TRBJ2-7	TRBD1	CASSLAIQGDYEQYF	TGCGCCAGCAGCTTGGCCATACAGGGGGACTACGAGCAGTACTTC
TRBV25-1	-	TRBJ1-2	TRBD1	CARLPGQGYGYTF	TGTGCCAGATTACCGGGACAGGGGTATGGCTACACCTTC
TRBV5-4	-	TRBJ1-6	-	CASRTAWSYNSPLHF	TGTGCCAGCAGGACGGCCTGGAGCTATAATTCACCCCTCCACTTT
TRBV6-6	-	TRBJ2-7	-	CATCRARGSYEQYF	TGTGCCACCTGCCGTGCTAGGGGCTCCTACGAGCAGTACTTC
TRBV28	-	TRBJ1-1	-	CASGQPLNTEAFF	TGTGCCAGCGGACAGCCTCTGAACACTGAAGCTTTCTTT
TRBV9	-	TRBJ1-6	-	CASSRGADSSYNSPLHF	TGTGCCAGCAGCCGGGGGGCGGATAGCTCCTATAATTCACCCCTCCACTTT
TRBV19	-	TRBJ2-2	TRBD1	CASSIERQGYTGELFF	TGTGCCAGTAGTATAGAACGACAGGGGTACACCGGGGAGCTGTTTTTT
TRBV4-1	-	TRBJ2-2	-	CASSASGTGVLGELFF	TGCGCCAGCAGCGCGTCCGGGACGGGGGTACTTGGGGAGCTGTTTTTT
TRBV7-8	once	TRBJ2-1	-	CASNQIGAMSSYNEQFF	TGTGCCAGCAACCAAATTGGAGCGATGAGCTCCTACAATGAGCAGTTCTTC
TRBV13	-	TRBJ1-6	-	CASSSRQNSPLHF	TGTGCCAGCAGCTCCCGACAGAATTCACCCCTCCACTTT
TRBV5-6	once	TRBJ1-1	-	CASSPPRGGENTEAFF	TGTGCCAGCAGCCCCCCGAGGGGAGGAGAGAACACTGAAGCTTTCTTT
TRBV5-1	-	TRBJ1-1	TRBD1	CASSQSTGTTEAFF	TGCGCCAGCAGCCAATCGACAGGGACCACTGAAGCTTTCTTT
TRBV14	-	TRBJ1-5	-	CASSAGERPNQPQHF	TGTGCCAGCAGCGCAGGGGAGAGGCCCAATCAGCCCCAGCATTTT
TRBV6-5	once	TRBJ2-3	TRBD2	CASSYGGGFTDTQYF	TGTGCCAGCAGTTATGGCGGGGGTTTCACAGATACGCAGTATTTT
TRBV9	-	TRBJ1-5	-	CASSRAGEGNQPQHF	TGTGCCAGCAGCAGGGCGGGTGAAGGCAATCAGCCCCAGCATTTT
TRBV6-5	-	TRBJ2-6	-	CASSYSLGANVLTF	TGTGCCAGCAGTTACTCGTTAGGGGCCAACGTCCTGACTTTC
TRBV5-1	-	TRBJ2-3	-	CASSFREDTQYF	TGCGCCAGCAGCTTCAGGGAAGATACGCAGTATTTT
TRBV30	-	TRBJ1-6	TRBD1	CAFTQGGSSYNSPLHF	TGTGCCTTCACCCAGGGGGGAAGCTCCTATAATTCACCCCTCCACTTT
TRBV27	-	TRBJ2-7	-	CAIGPSYEQYF	TGTGCCATTGGCCCCTCCTACGAGCAGTACTTC
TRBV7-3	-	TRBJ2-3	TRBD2	CASSLIAGGNTDTQYF	TGTGCCAGCAGCTTAATCGCGGGGGGGAACACAGATACGCAGTATTTT
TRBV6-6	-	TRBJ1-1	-	CASSYGAAINTEAFF	TGTGCCAGCAGTTACGGCGCAGCGATAAACACTGAAGCTTTCTTT
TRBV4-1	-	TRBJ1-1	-	CASSQVDDRNQAFF	TGCGCCAGCAGCCAAGTGGACGACAGAAATCAAGCTTTCTTT
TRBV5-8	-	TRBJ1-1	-	CASSLVQDLNTEAFF	TGTGCCAGCAGCTTGGTGCAGGATTTGAACACTGAAGCTTTCTTT
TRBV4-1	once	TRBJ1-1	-	CASSQDDKGPRGAFF	TGCGCCAGCAGCCAAGATGATAAAGGCCCAAGAGGAGCTTTCTTT
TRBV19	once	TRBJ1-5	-	CASRRPGDNQPQHF	TGTGCCAGTAGGCGACCAGGGGACAATCAGCCCCAGCATTTT
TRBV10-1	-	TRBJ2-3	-	CASSEFRLTDTQYF	TGCGCCAGCAGTGAGTTCCGACTCACAGATACGCAGTATTTT
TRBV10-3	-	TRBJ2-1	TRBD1	CAIGGTGGSDEQFF	TGTGCAATCGGCGGGACAGGGGGATCCGATGAGCAGTTCTTC
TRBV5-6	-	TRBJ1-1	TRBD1	CASSLGTGGLAFF	TGTGCCAGCAGCTTGGGGACAGGGGGCTTGGCTTTCTTT
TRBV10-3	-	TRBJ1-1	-	CAISEPGLSNTEAFF	TGTGCCATCAGTGAACCGGGACTCTCGAACACTGAAGCTTTCTTT
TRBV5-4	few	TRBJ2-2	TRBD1	CASSLGQGVAGELFF	TGTGCCAGCAGCTTGGGACAGGGGGTAGCCGGGGAGCTGTTTTTT
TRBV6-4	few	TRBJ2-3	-	CASSNRGGSDTQYF	TGTGCCAGCAGCAACCGAGGGGGTTCAGATACGCAGTATTTT
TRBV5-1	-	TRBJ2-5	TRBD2	CASSLGAGGPGTQYF	TGCGCCAGCAGCTTGGGAGCGGGGGGACCCGGGACCCAGTACTTC
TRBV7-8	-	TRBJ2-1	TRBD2	CASSLPSGGYNEQFF	TGTGCCAGCAGCTTGCCCAGCGGGGGCTACAATGAGCAGTTCTTC
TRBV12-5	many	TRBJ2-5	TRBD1	CASGLEGTESQETQYF	TGTGCTAGTGGTTTGGAGGGGACAGAAAGTCAAGAGACCCAGTACTTC
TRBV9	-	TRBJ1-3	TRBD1	CASSPLQGAGNTIYF	TGTGCCAGCAGCCCATTACAGGGGGCTGGAAACACCATATATTTT
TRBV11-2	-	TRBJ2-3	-	CASSLEVKGGYTDTQYF	TGTGCCAGCAGCTTAGAAGTGAAGGGGGGGTACACAGATACGCAGTATTTT
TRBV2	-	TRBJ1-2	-	CASSALSGELHGYTF	TGTGCCAGCAGTGCATTATCGGGGGAACTCCATGGCTACACCTTC
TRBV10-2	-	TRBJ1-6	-	CASSEFFSGDNSPLHF	TGCGCCAGCAGTGAGTTTTTCTCAGGGGATAATTCACCCCTCCACTTT
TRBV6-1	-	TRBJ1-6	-	CASSVGRINSPLHF	TGTGCCAGCAGTGTGGGCCGAATAAATTCACCCCTCCACTTT
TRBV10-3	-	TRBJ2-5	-	CAISELGGGQETQYF	TGTGCCATCAGTGAGTTAGGGGGGGGACAAGAGACCCAGTACTTC
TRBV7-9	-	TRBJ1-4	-	CASSFGEPGLFF	TGTGCCAGCAGCTTCGGGGAGCCAGGACTGTTTTTT
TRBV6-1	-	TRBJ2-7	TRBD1	CAGQGLDEQYF	TGTGCCGGACAGGGTCTTGACGAGCAGTACTTC
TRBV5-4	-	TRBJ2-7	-	CASSQRGGEEQYF	TGTGCCAGCAGCCAAAGAGGTGGTGAGGAGCAGTACTTC
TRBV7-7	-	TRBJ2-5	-	CASSLGAGETQYF	TGTGCTAGCAGCTTAGGCGCGGGGGAGACCCAGTACTTC
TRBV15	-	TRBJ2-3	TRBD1	CATSSSDRGLTDTQYF	TGTGCCACCAGCAGCAGCGACAGGGGGCTAACAGATACGCAGTATTTT